This section outlines one TCR beta chain sequence together with its context. What it recognizes is unknown. At one boundary the junction diverges from the germline segment, which might be a read error. The record originates from a study of early T cells in non-severe SARS-CoV-2 infection. Background on the study: With bulk RNA from unsorted whole blood as input, sequencing yielded unpaired chains.

The CDR3 spans 15 residues. In germline, CDR1 is SGHVS, CDR2 FNYEAQ. The protocol attached unique molecular identifiers to individual cDNA molecules. MiXCR was run by TCRdb on the 5' RACE reads, yielding one entry per CDR3 protein. The sample includes about 64,000 distinct CDR3 sequences, roughly 9% of them seen just once. Whole-study results and caveats: VDJdb matching favored anti-spike CD8 responses, missing private and CD4 specificities.

This receptor was identified in an adult who was a healthcare worker with PCR-confirmed SARS-CoV-2 infection or an uninfected control (not recorded which). The genes are TRBV7-6 and TRBJ2-1; 7 positions agree with TRBD2. Here the sequenced sample was whole blood, taken at baseline. The CDR3, as DNA: TGTGCCAGCGGGGGTAGCGGGCCCTCGGTCAATGAGAAGTTCTTC. Amino acid sequence: CASGGSGPSVNEKFF.